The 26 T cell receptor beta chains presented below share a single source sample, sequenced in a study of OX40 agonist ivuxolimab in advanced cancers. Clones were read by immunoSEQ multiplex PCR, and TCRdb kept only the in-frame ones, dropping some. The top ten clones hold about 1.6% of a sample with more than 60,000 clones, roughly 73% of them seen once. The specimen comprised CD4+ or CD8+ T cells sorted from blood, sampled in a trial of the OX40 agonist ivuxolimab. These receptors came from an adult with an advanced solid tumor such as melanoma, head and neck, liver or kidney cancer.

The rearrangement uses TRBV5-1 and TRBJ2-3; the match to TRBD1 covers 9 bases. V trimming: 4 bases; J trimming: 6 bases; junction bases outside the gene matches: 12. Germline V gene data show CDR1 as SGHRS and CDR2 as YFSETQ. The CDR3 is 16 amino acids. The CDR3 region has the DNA TGCGCCAGCAGCGGGACCGGGACAGGGCCTGTGGATACGCAGTATTTT. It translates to CASSGTGTGPVDTQYF.

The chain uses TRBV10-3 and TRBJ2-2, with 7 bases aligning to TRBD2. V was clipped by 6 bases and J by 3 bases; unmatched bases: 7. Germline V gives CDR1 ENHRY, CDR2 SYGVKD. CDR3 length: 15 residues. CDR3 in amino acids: CAISQTSAYTGELFF. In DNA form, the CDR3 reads TGTGCCATCAGCCAAACTAGCGCATACACCGGGGAGCTGTTTTTT.

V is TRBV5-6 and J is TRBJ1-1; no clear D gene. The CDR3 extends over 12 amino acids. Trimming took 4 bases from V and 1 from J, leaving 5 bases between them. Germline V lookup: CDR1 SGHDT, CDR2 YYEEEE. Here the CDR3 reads CASSRANTEAFF. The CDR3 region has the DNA TGTGCCAGCAGCCGAGCGAACACTGAAGCTTTCTTT.

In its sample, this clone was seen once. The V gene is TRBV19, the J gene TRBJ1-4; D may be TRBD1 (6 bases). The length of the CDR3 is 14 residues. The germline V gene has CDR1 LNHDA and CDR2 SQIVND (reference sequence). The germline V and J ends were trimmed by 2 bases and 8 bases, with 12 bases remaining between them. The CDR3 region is CASSITGIGEKLFF. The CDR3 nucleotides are TGTGCCAGTAGTATAACAGGGATTGGAGAAAAACTGTTTTTT.

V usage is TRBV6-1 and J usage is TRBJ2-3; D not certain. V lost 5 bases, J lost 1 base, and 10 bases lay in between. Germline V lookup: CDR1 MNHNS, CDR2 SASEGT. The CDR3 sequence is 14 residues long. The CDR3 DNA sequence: TGTGCCAGCAGTTTAGGGTTAGGCACAGATACGCAGTATTTT. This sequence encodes CASSLGLGTDTQYF.

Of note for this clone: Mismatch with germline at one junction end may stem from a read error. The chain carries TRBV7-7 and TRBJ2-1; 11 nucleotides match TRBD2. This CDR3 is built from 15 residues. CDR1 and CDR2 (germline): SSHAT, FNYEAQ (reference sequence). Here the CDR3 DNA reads TGTGCTAGCAGCTTTAGCGGGGGGGCCGTCGATGAGCAGTTCTTC. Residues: CASSFSGGAVDEQFF. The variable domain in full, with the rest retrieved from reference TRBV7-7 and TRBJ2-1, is GAGVSQSPRYKVTKRGQDVTLRCDPISSHATLYWYQQALGQGPEFLTYFNYEAQPDKSGLPSDRFSAERPEGSISTLTIQRTEQRDSAMYRCASSFSGGAVDEQFFGPGTRLTVL.

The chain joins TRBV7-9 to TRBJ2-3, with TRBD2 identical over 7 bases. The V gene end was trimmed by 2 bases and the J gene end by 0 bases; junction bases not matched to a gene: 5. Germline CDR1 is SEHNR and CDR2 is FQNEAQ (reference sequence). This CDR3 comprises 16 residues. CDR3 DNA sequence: TGTGCCAGCAGCTTATTACTAGCGCAGAGCACAGATACGCAGTATTTT. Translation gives CASSLLLAQSTDTQYF.

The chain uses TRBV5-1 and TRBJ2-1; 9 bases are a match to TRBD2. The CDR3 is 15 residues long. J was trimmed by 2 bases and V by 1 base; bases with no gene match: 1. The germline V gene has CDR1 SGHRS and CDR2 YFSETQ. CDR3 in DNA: TGCGCCAGCAGCTTGAGCGGGGGGACCTACAATGAGCAGTTCTTC. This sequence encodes CASSLSGGTYNEQFF.

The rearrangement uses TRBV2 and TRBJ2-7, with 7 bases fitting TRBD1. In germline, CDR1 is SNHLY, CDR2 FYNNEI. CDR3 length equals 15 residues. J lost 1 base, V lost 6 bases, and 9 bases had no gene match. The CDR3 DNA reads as TGTGCCAGCAGCGCACGATCAGGGGGATCCTACGAGCAGTACTTC. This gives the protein CASSARSGGSYEQYF.

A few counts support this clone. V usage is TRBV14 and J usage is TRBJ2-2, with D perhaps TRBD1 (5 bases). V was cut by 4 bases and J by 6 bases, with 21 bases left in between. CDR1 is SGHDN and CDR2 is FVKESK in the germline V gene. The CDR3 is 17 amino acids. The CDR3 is CASSRQRGSRAAGELFF. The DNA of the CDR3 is TGTGCCAGCAGCCGGCAAAGGGGCTCCAGGGCGGCCGGGGAGCTGTTTTTT.

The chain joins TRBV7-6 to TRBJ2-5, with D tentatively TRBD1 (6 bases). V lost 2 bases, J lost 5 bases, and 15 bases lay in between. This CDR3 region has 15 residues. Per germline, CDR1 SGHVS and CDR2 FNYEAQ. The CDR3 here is CASSLWTDYGETQYF. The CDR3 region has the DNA TGTGCCAGCAGCTTATGGACAGACTACGGGGAGACCCAGTACTTC.

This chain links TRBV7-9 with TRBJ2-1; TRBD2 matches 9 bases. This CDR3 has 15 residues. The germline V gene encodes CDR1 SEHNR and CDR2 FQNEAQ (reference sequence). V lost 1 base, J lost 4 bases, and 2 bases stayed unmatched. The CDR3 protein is CASSLVAGVYNEQFF. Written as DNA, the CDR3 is TGTGCCAGCAGCTTAGTAGCGGGGGTATACAATGAGCAGTTCTTC.

CDR3 sequence: CASSGEIGVPGELFF. Written as DNA, the CDR3 is TGTGCCAGCAGTGGAGAAATAGGGGTCCCCGGGGAGCTGTTTTTT. The rearrangement joins TRBV25-1 to TRBJ2-2, with D perhaps matching TRBD1 (5 bases). The CDR3 runs to 15 residues. The V end lost 4 bases, the J end lost 6 bases, and 15 bases lay between the germline ends. CDR1 and CDR2 (germline): MGHDK, SYGVNS.

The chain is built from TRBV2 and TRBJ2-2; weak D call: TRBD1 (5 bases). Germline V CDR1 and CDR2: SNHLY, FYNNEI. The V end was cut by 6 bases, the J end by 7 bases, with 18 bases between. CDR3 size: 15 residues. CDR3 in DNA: TGTGCCAGCAGGGCCCCCGGGCAGGGCGTCGGGGAGCTGTTTTTT. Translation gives CASRAPGQGVGELFF.

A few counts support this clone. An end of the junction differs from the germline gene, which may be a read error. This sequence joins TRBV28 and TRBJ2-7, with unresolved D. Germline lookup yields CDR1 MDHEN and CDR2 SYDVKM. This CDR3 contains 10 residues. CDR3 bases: TGTGCCAGCGGGTCCTTCGAGCAGTACTTC. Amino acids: CASGSFEQYF.

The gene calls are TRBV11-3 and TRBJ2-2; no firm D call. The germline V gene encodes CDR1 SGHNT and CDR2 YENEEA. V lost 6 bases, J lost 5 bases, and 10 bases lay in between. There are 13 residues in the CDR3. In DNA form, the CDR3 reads TGTGCCAGCAGGAGGTCCCAAACCGGGGAGCTGTTTTTT. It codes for CASRRSQTGELFF.

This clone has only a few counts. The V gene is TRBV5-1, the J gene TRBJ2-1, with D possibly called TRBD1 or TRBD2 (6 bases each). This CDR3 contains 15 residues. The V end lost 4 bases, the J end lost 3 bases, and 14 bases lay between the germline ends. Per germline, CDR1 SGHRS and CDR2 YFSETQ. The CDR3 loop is CASSLGGHSYNEQFF. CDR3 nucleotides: TGCGCCAGCAGCCTGGGGGGACATAGCTACAATGAGCAGTTCTTC.

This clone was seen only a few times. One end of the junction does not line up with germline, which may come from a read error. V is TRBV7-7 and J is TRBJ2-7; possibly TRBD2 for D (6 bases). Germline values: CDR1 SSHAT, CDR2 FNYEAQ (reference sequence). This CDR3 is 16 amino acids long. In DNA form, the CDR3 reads TGTGCTAGCAGCTTAGCGGAGTCGCCGGCTCTATACGAGCAGTACTTC. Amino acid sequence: CASSLAESPALYEQYF.

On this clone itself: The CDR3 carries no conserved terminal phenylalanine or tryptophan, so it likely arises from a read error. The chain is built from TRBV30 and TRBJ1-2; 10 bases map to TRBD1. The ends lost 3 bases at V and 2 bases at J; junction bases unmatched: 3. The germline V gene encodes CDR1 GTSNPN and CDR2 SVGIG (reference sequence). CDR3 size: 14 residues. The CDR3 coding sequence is TGTGCCTGGAGCCGGGACAGGGGCAACTATGGCTACACCCTC. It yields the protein CAWSRDRGNYGYTL.

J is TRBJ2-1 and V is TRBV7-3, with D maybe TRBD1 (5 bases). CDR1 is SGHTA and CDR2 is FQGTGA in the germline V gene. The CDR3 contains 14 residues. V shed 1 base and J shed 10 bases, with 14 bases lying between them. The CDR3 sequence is CASSLNLRAEEQFF. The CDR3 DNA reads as TGTGCCAGCAGCTTAAATCTCAGGGCGGAGGAGCAGTTCTTC.

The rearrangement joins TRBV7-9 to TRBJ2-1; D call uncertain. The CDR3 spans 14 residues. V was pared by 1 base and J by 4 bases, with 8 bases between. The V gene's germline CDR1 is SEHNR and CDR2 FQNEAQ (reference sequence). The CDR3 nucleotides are TGTGCCAGCAGCTTAGGGACGTATTACAATGAGCAGTTCTTC. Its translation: CASSLGTYYNEQFF.

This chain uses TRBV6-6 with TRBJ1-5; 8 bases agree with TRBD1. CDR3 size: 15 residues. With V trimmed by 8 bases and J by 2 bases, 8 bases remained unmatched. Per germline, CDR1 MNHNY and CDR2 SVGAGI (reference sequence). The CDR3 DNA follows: TGTGCCAGCGGGAAGGACAGGGATGGCAATCAGCCCCAGCATTTT. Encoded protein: CASGKDRDGNQPQHF.

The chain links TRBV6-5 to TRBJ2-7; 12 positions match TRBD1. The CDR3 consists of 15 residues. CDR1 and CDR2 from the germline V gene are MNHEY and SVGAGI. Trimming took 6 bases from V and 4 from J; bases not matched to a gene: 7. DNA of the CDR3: TGTGCCAGCAGCGCCCGGGACAGGGGGCTGTACGAGCAGTACTTC. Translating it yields CASSARDRGLYEQYF.

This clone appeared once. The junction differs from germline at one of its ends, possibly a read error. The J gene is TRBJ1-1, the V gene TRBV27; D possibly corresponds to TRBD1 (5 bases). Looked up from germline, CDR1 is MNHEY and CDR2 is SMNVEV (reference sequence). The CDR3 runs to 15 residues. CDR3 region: CASRPDWGVNTEAFF. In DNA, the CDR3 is TGTGCCAGCAGGCCTGATTGGGGGGTGAATACTGAAGCTTTCTTT.

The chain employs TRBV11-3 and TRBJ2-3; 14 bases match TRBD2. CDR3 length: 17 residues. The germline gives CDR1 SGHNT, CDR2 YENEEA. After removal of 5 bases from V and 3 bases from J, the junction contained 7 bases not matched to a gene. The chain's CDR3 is CASSPGTSGRLTDTQYF. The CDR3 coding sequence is TGTGCCAGCAGCCCGGGGACTAGCGGGAGACTGACAGATACGCAGTATTTT.

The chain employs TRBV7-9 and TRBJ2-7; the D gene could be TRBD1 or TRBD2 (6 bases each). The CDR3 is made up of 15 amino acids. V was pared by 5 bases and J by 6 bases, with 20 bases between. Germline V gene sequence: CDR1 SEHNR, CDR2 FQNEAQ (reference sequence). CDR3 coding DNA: TGTGCCAGCAGCCCAAGGGGGGCAAGCGGCGGCGAGCAGTACTTC. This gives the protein CASSPRGASGGEQYF.